Presented here are 19 T cell receptor beta chains from one specimen sequenced in a study of T-cell reconstitution after alpha-beta-depleted transplantation in children. Researchers prepared the TCRbeta library using unique molecular identifiers, the study reports. TCRdb reprocessed the PCR reads with MiXCR, giving one entry per CDR3 protein. The sample lists about 360,000 distinct CDR3 sequences; about 14% were seen once. Sequenced material: PBMCs, taken from the stem cell graft. The receptors originated from a human donor who donated a stem cell graft to a child with Fanconi anemia.

At least ten counts were recorded for this clonotype. V gene TRBV7-3 combines with J gene TRBJ1-1; D not resolved. This CDR3 contains 13 residues. Germline CDR1 is SGHTA and CDR2 is FQGTGA. The V end was cut by 0 bases, the J end by 3 bases, with 5 bases between. The CDR3 DNA reads as TGTGCCAGCAGCTTAACGACCCACACTGAAGCTTTCTTT. Translating gives CASSLTTHTEAFF.

The V and J genes are TRBV20-1 and TRBJ2-1; 9 nucleotides match TRBD1. V was clipped by 4 bases and J by 3 bases; unmatched bases: 4. From germline, CDR1 is DFQATT and CDR2 SNEGSKA (reference sequence). The CDR3 length is 14 residues. The CDR3 DNA reads as TGCAGTGCTATTGCGGGACAGGGCTACAATGAGCAGTTCTTC. This gives the protein CSAIAGQGYNEQFF.

This clonotype has a count of ten or more. V is TRBV5-6 and J is TRBJ2-1; 9 nucleotides agree with TRBD2. V lost 1 base to trimming and J lost 7 bases; unmatched junction nucleotides: 6. CDR3 length equals 15 residues. Germline V gene data show CDR1 as SGHDT and CDR2 as YYEEEE. CDR3 bases: TGTGCCAGCAGCTTGCCCAGCGGGGGGATAAATGAGCAGTTCTTC. Its translation is CASSLPSGGINEQFF.

This clonotype showed up many times. The chain is built from TRBV6-5 and TRBJ1-2, with 7 bases matching TRBD1. The junction had 7 bases not matched to a gene; V was cut back by 4 bases and J by 2 bases. This CDR3 has 15 amino acids. Germline V gene sequence: CDR1 MNHEY, CDR2 SVGAGI. The CDR3 protein is CASSSDRVKNYGYTF. The CDR3 DNA reads TGTGCCAGCAGTTCCGACAGGGTGAAGAACTATGGCTACACCTTC.

The chain joins TRBV12-3 or TRBV12-4 to TRBJ2-5, with D perhaps TRBD1 or TRBD2 (6 bases each). Trimming cost V 5 bases and J 5 bases, with 12 bases left between them. The CDR3 spans 13 residues. The CDR3, as DNA: TGTGCCAGCAGTGACCTAGGGGGGGAGACCCAGTACTTC. This encodes CASSDLGGETQYF.

This clonotype was counted a few times. The V gene is TRBV7-8, the J gene TRBJ2-2; 10 positions match TRBD2. CDR3 length: 16 residues. Germline CDR1 SGHVS, CDR2 FQNEAQ. The V segment lost 5 bases and the J segment 8 bases; nucleotides outside the gene matches: 11. The CDR3 coding sequence is TGTGCCAGCAGCCCCTATAGCGGGGGGCTTCCTGGGGAGCTGTTTTTT. Protein sequence: CASSPYSGGLPGELFF.

The chain employs TRBV9 and TRBJ2-6; D is perhaps TRBD1 (5 bases). The V end was cut by 3 bases, the J end by 4 bases, with 8 bases between. The CDR3 is 14 residues long. Germline CDR1 reads SGDLS; CDR2 reads YYNGEE. The CDR3 sequence: CASSAGFGANVLTF. In nucleotides, the CDR3 is TGTGCCAGCAGCGCAGGGTTCGGGGCCAACGTCCTGACTTTC.

This clonotype was observed at least ten times. This chain links TRBV29-1 with TRBJ2-2, with no clear D. Germline assignment: CDR1 SQVTM and CDR2 ANQGSEA. This CDR3 is 13 amino acids long. V was clipped by 4 bases and J by 2 bases, with 8 bases between them. CDR3 sequence: CSVGQVNTGELFF. DNA for the CDR3: TGCAGCGTTGGGCAGGTCAACACCGGGGAGCTGTTTTTT.

The chain joins TRBV12-3 or TRBV12-4 to TRBJ1-3; no clear D gene. This CDR3 is built from 14 residues. The V end was cut by 3 bases, the J end by 1 base, with 7 bases between. CDR3 nucleotides: TGTGCCAGCAGTTTCGACCGTTCTGGAAACACCATATATTTT. Translating gives CASSFDRSGNTIYF.

The CDR3 sequence is CSALPAAYNEQFF. The CDR3 DNA reads as TGCAGTGCGCTTCCAGCCGCCTACAATGAGCAGTTCTTC. The rearrangement joins TRBV20-1 to TRBJ2-1; D remains unclear. The germline V gene encodes CDR1 DFQATT and CDR2 SNEGSKA (reference sequence). The CDR3 contains 13 residues. V was clipped by 6 bases and J by 2 bases, with 11 bases between them.

This clonotype was observed at least ten times. The gene calls are TRBV27 and TRBJ1-1; no clear D gene. This CDR3 has 15 amino acids. The germline gives CDR1 MNHEY, CDR2 SMNVEV (reference sequence). V was trimmed by 5 bases and J by 5 bases, leaving 18 bases between them. This chain's CDR3 is CASSPLGVSGTEAFF. The CDR3 DNA sequence: TGTGCCAGCAGTCCCCTCGGAGTTTCGGGAACTGAAGCTTTCTTT.

The gene calls are TRBV27 and TRBJ2-5, with no clear D. This CDR3 is built from 16 residues. The V end lost 5 bases, the J end lost 2 bases, and 18 bases lay between the germline ends. In germline, CDR1 is MNHEY, CDR2 SMNVEV (reference sequence). The CDR3 sequence is CASSQYSARRQETQYF. CDR3 DNA sequence: TGTGCCAGCAGTCAGTACAGCGCCAGGCGGCAAGAGACCCAGTACTTC.

The chain couples TRBV12-3 or TRBV12-4 to TRBJ2-4; 8 bases match TRBD1. The CDR3 is 16 amino acids. V lost 6 bases to trimming and J lost 3 bases; unmatched junction nucleotides: 10. The chain's CDR3 is CASRPTGGIGKNIQYF. In DNA form, the CDR3 reads TGTGCCAGCAGACCCACAGGGGGTATTGGCAAAAACATTCAGTACTTC.

This clonotype was counted ten times or more. V gene TRBV3-1 combines with J gene TRBJ2-1, with D maybe TRBD2 (6 bases). The CDR3 length is 16 residues. CDR1 is LGHDT and CDR2 is YNNKEL in the germline V gene (reference sequence). Trimming removed 1 base at V and 3 bases at J, with 13 bases between. The CDR3 sequence: CASSQGSEGFYNEQFF. The CDR3 region has the DNA TGTGCCAGCAGCCAAGGGTCGGAGGGGTTCTACAATGAGCAGTTCTTC.

This clonotype was seen repeatedly, ten times or more. CDR3 nucleotides: TGTGCCACCAGTGGGGGAGGGGCCCACAATGAGCAGTTCTTC. Its translation: CATSGGGAHNEQFF. The V and J genes are TRBV24-1 and TRBJ2-1, with TRBD2 identical over 7 bases. Losses at the gene ends were 5 bases for V and 5 bases for J; bases not matched to a gene: 5. Germline CDR1 is KGHDR and CDR2 is SFDVKD. This CDR3 region has 14 residues.

This clonotype was picked up many times. The chain is built from TRBV20-1 and TRBJ2-1; 8 bases map to TRBD2. The CDR3 is 15 residues long. Germline loops: CDR1 DFQATT, CDR2 SNEGSKA (reference sequence). V was pared by 3 bases and J by 4 bases, with 8 bases of the junction left unmatched. CDR3 nucleotide sequence: TGCAGTGCTAGCACCGGGACTAGAGTTTACAATGAGCAGTTCTTC. Its protein is CSASTGTRVYNEQFF.

V usage is TRBV7-2 and J usage is TRBJ1-4; D is unclear. From germline, CDR1 is SGHTA and CDR2 FQGNSA. CDR3 length equals 13 residues. V was clipped by 3 bases and J by 6 bases, with 8 bases between them. CDR3 amino acids: CASSLYSYEKLFF. The CDR3 nucleotides are TGTGCCAGCAGCTTGTACAGCTATGAAAAACTGTTTTTT.

This clonotype has a handful of counts. The chain links TRBV28 to TRBJ2-3; either TRBD1 or TRBD2 may supply D (5 bases each). The germline V and J ends were trimmed by 6 bases and 5 bases, with 18 bases remaining between them. Germline V lookup: CDR1 MDHEN, CDR2 SYDVKM. The CDR3 length is 15 residues. As DNA, the CDR3 is TGTGCCAGCAGCCCTCTCAGTACGGGGCGAGATACGCAGTATTTT. It codes for CASSPLSTGRDTQYF.

This clonotype was seen a single time. The chain carries TRBV4-2 and TRBJ2-5; no clear D. The ends were cut back, 8 bases at V and 0 bases at J, with 16 bases in the middle. The CDR3 covers 15 residues. CDR1 and CDR2 (germline): LGHNA, YNFKEQ. The CDR3 sequence: CASHTGLQYQETQYF. The CDR3 DNA sequence: TGTGCCAGCCACACCGGGCTCCAGTACCAAGAGACCCAGTACTTC.